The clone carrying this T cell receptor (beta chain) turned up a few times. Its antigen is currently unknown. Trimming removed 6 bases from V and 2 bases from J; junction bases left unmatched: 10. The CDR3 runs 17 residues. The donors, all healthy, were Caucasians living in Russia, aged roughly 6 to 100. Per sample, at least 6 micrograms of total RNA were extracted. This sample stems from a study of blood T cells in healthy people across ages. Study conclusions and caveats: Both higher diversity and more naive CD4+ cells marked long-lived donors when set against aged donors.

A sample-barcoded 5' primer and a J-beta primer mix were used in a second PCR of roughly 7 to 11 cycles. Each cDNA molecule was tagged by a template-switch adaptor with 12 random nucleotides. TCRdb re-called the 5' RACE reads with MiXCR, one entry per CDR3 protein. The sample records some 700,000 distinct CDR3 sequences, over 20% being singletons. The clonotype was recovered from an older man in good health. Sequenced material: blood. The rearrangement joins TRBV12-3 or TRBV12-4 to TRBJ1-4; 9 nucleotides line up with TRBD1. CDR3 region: CASRTGTGRPTNEKLFF. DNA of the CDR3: TGTGCCAGCAGGACCGGGACAGGGCGACCTACTAATGAAAAACTGTTTTTT.